This T cell receptor (beta chain) appears in the sequencing data of a study of human T cells and chemical hapten exposure. The sample's time point: patch test 2, 6 weeks after DPC sensitization. As for treatment: therapeutic diphenylcyclopropenone sensitization with weekly scalp DPC. CDR1 is SQVTM and CDR2 is ANQGSEA in the germline V gene. The CDR3 consists of 14 residues. V shed 0 bases, J shed 2 bases, and the junction held 4 bases outside the gene matches. TCRdb passed the RACE reads through MiXCR, listing each CDR3 protein once. This table has some 150,000 distinct CDR3 sequences, 12% appearing once.

The sequenced sample was whole blood, obtained in connection with sensitization to the hapten diphenylcyclopropenone (DPC). This receptor was identified in a woman in her 50s with alopecia areata. Some clones in this sample may be carry-over from other donors' samples. This chain links TRBV29-1 with TRBJ2-7, with TRBD2 matching over 7 bases. CDR3: CSVEDGGRAYEQYF. CDR3 sequence (DNA): TGCAGCGTTGAAGACGGTGGGAGGGCCTACGAGCAGTACTTC.